The present T cell receptor beta chain was sequenced within a study of blood T cell repertoires in COVID-19. The data were produced by immunoSEQ multiplex PCR, yet TCRdb's version contains in-frame clones alone and is incomplete. The sample holds fewer than 200,000 clones; approximately 86% are singletons and the top ten take around 8.6%. Comment on this clone: At one end, the junction sequence differs from germline, possibly due to a read error.

Looked up from germline, CDR1 is MDHEN and CDR2 is SYDVKM. This CDR3 is 11 amino acids long. The TCR was taken from a man between 45 and 60 years old with active or convalescent COVID-19. The chain is built from TRBV28 and TRBJ1-2; no definite D call. The source material was peripheral blood. The CDR3 nucleotides are TGTGCCACCCTGTTTGGTATAGAATTCGACTTC. Translating it yields CATLFGIEFDF.